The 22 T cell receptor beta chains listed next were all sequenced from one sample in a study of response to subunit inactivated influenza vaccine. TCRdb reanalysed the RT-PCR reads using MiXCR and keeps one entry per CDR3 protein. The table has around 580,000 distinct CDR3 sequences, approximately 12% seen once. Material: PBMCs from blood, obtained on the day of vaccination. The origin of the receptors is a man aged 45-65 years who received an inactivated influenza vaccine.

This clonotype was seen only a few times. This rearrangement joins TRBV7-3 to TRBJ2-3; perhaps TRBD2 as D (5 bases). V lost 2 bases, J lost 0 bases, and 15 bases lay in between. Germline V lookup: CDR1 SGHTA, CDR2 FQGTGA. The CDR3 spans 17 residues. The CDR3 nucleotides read TGTGCCAGCAGCTTAGGTGTGGGAGCCTCAAGCACAGATACGCAGTATTTT. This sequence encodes CASSLGVGASSTDTQYF.

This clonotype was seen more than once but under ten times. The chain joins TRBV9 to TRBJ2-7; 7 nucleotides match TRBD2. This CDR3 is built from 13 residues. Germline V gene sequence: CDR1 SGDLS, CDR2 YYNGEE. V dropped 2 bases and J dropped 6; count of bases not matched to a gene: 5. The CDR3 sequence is CASSVTSEAEQYF. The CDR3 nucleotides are TGTGCCAGCAGCGTCACTAGCGAGGCCGAGCAGTACTTC. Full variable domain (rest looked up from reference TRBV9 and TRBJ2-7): DSGVTQTPKHLITATGQRVTLRCSPRSGDLSVYWYQQSLDQGLQFLIQYYNGEERAKGNILERFSAQQFPDLHSELNLSSLELGDSALYFCASSVTSEAEQYFGPGTRLTVT.

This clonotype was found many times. CDR3 coding DNA: TGCAGCTTCGAAGGCCCGGGGCCAACAGGGTATGAGCAGTTCTTC. This codes for CSFEGPGPTGYEQFF. The chain has TRBV29-1 and TRBJ2-1, with D possibly TRBD1 on 6 matching bases. This CDR3 is built from 15 residues. Deletions cut 8 bases from V and 8 bases from J, with 25 bases between. Germline values: CDR1 SQVTM, CDR2 ANQGSEA.

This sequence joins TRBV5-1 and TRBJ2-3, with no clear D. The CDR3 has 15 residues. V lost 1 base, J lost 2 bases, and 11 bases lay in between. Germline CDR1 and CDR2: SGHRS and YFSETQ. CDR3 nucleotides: TGCGCCAGCAGCTTGTCTAGGGTAGACACAGATACGCAGTATTTT. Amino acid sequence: CASSLSRVDTDTQYF.

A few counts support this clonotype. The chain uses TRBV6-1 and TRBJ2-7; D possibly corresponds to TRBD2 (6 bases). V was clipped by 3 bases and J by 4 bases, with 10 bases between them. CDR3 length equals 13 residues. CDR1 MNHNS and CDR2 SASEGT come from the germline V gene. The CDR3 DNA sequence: TGTGCCAGCAGTGAGCGGGATCTTTACGAGCAGTACTTC. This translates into CASSERDLYEQYF.

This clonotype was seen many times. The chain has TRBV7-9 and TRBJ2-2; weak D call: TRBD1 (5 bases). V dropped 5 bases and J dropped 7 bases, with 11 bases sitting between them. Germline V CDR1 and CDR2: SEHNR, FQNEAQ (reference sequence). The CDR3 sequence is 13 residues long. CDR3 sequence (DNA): TGTGCCAGCAGCCGCAGGGTTATCGGGGAGCTGTTTTTT. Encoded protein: CASSRRVIGELFF.

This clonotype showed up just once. In DNA, the CDR3 is TGCAGTGCTAGACGAGGGGACTCCTATAATTCACCCCTCCACTTT. Its translation is CSARRGDSYNSPLHF. The rearrangement links TRBV20-1 to TRBJ1-6, with a possible D match to TRBD1 (5 bases). Trimming pared 2 bases from V and 0 bases from J, leaving 8 bases between. This CDR3 region has 15 residues. Germline V gene lookup returns CDR1 DFQATT and CDR2 SNEGSKA (reference sequence).

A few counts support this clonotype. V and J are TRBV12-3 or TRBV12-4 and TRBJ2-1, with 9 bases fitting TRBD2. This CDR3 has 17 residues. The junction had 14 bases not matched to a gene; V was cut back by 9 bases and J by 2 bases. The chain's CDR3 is CASTPQAGGITYNEQFF. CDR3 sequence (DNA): TGTGCCAGTACACCTCAAGCGGGGGGTATCACCTACAATGAGCAGTTCTTC.

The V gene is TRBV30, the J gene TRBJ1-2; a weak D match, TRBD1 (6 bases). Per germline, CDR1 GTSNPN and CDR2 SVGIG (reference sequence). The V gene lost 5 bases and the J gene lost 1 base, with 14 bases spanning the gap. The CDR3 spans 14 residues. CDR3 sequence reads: CAWVDRQFNYGYTF. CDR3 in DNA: TGTGCCTGGGTGGACAGACAATTTAACTATGGCTACACCTTC.

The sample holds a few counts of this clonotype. CDR3 amino acids: CASSFQGWENTEAFF. The CDR3 nucleotides read TGTGCCAGCAGTTTTCAGGGGTGGGAGAACACTGAAGCTTTCTTT. V usage is TRBV12-3 or TRBV12-4 and J usage is TRBJ1-1; possibly TRBD1 for D (6 bases). This CDR3 has 15 amino acids. Trimming took off 3 bases at V and 1 base at J, with 12 bases between the two ends.

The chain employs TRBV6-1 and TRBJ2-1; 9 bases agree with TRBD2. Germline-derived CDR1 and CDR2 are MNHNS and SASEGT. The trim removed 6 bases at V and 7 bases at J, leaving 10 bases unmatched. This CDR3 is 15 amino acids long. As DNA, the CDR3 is TGTGCCAGCAGCCCTCGTGGGACTAGCCGTAATGAGCAGTTCTTC. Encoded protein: CASSPRGTSRNEQFF.

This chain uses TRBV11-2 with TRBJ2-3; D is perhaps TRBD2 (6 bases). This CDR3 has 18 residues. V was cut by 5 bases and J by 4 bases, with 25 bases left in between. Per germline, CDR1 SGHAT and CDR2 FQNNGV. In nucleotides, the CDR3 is TGTGCCAGCAGCCCCCGGAGGGCGCTAATTCAAGGGGCAGATACGCAGTATTTT. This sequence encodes CASSPRRALIQGADTQYF.

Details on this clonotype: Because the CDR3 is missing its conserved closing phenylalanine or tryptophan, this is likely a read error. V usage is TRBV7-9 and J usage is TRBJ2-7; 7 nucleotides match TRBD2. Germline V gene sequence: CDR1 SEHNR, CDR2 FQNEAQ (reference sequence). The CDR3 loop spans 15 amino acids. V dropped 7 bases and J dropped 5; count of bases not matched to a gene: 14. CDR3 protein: CASTPSGGRKNEQYL. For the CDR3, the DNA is TGTGCCAGCACCCCCTCCGGCGGGAGAAAGAACGAGCAGTACTTA.

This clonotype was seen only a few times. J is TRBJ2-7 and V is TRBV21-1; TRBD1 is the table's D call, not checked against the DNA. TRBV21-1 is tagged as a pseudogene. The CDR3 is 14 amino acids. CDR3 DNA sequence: TGTGCCAGCACCAGCCAGCGAAAAGGGGCCGAGCAGTACTTC. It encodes CASTSQRKGAEQYF.

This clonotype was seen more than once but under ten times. CDR3 bases: TGTGCCAGCTCACCTAAAGTTTCGGACACTGAAGCTTTCTTT. This encodes CASSPKVSDTEAFF. The genes are TRBV18 and TRBJ1-1; D is ambiguous. With 3 bases removed from V and 3 bases from J, the gap between germline ends came to 11 bases. In germline, CDR1 is KGHSH, CDR2 LQKENI. The length of the CDR3 is 14 residues.

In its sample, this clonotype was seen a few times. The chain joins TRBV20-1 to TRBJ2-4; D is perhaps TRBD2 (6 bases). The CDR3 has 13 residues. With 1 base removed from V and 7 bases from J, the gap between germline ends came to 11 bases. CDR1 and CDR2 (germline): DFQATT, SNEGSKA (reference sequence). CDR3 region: CSARGLGGNIQYF. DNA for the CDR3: TGCAGTGCTAGAGGACTAGGTGGGAACATTCAGTACTTC.

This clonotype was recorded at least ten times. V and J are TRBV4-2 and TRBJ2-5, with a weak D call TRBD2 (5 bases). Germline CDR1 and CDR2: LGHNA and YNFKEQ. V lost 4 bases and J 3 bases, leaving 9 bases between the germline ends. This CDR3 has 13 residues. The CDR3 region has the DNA TGTGCCAGCAGCCTAGCGTCTAAAGAGACCCAGTACTTC. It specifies CASSLASKETQYF.

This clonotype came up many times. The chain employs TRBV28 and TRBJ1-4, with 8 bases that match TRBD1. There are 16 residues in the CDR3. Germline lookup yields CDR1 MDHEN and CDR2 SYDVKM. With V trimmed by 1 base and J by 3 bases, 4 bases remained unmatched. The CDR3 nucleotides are TGTGCCAGCAGTTTATACAGGGGGGCGCCTAATGAAAAACTGTTTTTT. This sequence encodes CASSLYRGAPNEKLFF. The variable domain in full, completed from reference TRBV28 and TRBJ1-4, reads DVKVTQSSRYLVKRTGEKVFLECVQDMDHENMFWYRQDPGLGLRLIYFSYDVKMKEKGDIPEGYSVSREKKERFSLILESASTNQTSMYLCASSLYRGAPNEKLFFGSGTQLSVL.

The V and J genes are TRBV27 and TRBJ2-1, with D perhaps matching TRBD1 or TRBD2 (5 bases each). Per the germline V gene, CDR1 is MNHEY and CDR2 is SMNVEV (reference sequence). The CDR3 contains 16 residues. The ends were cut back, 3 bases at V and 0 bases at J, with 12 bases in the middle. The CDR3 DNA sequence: TGTGCCAGCAGTTTCTCGGGACCGAGCTCCTACAATGAGCAGTTCTTC. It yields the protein CASSFSGPSSYNEQFF.

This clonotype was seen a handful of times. The CDR3 loop reads CSVEDRQPNTGELFF. The DNA for the CDR3 is TGCAGCGTTGAAGATCGTCAGCCGAACACCGGGGAGCTGTTTTTT. This sequence joins TRBV29-1 and TRBJ2-2; D gene unclear. The CDR3 has 15 residues. Germline V gene data show CDR1 as SQVTM and CDR2 as ANQGSEA. Trimming left V 0 bases short and J 0 bases short, with 8 bases between.

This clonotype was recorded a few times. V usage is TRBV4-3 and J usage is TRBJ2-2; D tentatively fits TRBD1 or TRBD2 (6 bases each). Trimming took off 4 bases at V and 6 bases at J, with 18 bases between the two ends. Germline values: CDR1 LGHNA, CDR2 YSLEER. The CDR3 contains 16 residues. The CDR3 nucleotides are TGCGCCAGCAGCCCCCGCACTCTCGGGGGCGCCGGGGAGCTGTTTTTT. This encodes CASSPRTLGGAGELFF.

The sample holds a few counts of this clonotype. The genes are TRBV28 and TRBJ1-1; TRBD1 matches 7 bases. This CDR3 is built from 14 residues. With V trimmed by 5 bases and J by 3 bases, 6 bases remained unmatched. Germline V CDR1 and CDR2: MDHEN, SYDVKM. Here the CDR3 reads CASSPPGQYTEAFF. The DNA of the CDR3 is TGTGCCAGCAGTCCCCCGGGACAGTACACTGAAGCTTTCTTT.